This T cell receptor (beta chain) was identified in a study of T cell responses to AZD1222 COVID-19 vaccine. Study conclusions and caveats: Donors skewed white British and female; clonal diversity was possibly underestimated. Dominant at 160-218 and 743-854, vaccine-associated CD4 TCRs also spanned spike. Epitopes outside B.1.351 and B.1.1.7 mutated regions reportedly drew nearly half of spike TCRs.

With respect to this clone: Its specificity is not known.

The repertoire was sequenced with immunoSEQ multiplex PCR; TCRdb's copy has only in-frame clones and lacks some. The sample shows about 140,000 clones, 92% of them seen only once. The CDR3 contains 12 residues. The clonotype was recovered from an adult in good health. This material consisted of peripheral blood, taken on day 0 of AZD1222 vaccination. J is TRBJ1-1 and V is TRBV21-1; TRBD1 reflects the table's D call only, with no check against the DNA. TRBV21-1 is described as a pseudogene. The CDR3 sequence: CASSKARIEAFF. The CDR3 DNA is TGTGCCAGCAGCAAAGCCAGAATCGAAGCTTTCTTT.